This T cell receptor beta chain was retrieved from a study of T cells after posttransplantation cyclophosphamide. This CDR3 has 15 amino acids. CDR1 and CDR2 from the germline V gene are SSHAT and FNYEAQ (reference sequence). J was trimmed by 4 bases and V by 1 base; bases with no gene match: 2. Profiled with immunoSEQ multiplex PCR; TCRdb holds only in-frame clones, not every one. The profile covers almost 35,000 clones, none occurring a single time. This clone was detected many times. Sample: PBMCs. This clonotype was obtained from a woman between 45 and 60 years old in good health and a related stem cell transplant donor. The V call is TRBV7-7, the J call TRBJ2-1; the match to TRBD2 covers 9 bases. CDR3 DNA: TGTGCCAGCAGCTTAGGACTAGCGGCTTACAATGAGCAGTTCTTC. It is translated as CASSLGLAAYNEQFF.